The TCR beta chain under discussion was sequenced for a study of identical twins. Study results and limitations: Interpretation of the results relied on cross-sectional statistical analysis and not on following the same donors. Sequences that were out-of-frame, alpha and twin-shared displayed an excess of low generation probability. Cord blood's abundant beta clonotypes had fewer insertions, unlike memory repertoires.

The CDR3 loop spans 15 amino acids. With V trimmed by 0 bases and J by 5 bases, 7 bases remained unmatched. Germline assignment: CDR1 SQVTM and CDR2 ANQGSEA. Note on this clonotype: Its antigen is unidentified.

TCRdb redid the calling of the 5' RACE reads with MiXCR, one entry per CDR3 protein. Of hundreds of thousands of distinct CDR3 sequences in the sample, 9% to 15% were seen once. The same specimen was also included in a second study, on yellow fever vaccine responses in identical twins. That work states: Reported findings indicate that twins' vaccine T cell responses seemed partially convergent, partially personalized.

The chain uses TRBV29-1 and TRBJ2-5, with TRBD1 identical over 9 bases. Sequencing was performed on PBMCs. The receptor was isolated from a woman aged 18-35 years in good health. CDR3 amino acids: CSVEEFRTGVETQYF. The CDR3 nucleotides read TGCAGCGTTGAAGAATTCCGGACAGGGGTTGAGACCCAGTACTTC. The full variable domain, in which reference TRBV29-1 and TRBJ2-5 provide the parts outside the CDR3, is SAVISQKPSRDICQRGTSLTIQCQVDSQVTMMFWYRQQPGQSLTLIATANQGSEATYESGFVIDKFPISRPNLTFSTLTVSNMSPEDSSIYLCSVEEFRTGVETQYFGPGTRLLVL.